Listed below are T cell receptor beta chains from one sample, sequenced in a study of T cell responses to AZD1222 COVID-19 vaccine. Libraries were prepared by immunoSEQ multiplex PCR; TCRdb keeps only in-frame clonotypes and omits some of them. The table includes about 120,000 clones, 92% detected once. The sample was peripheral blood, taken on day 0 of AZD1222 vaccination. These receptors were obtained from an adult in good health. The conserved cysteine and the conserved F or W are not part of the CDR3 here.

ATGTVGTEAF,TRBJ1-1,TRBV2
ASSSLQLNYGYT,TRBJ1-2,TRBV28
ASRSETVHGYT,TRBJ1-2,TRBV25-1
ASSFQKTYSSNQPQH,TRBJ1-5,TRBV27
ASRYPSRGPAVGANVLT,TRBJ2-6,TRBV5-1
ASSLRGGRNTEAF,TRBJ1-1,TRBV11-3
ASSSTGGYGYT,TRBJ1-2,TRBV19
ASSYSRGANEQF,TRBJ2-1,TRBV6-2/TRBV6-3
ASSLGTSGDEQF,TRBJ2-1,TRBV7-3
ASSLSWNNEKLF,TRBJ1-4,TRBV27
ASSDRENSPLH,TRBJ1-6,TRBV6-1
ASSPEGFQPQH,TRBJ1-5,TRBV18
ATALGGGSTDTQY,TRBJ2-3,TRBV5-1
ASSPTGMNTEAF,TRBJ1-1,TRBV5-6
ASSEWGAGAVEQF,TRBJ2-1,TRBV25-1
SASYREKTQY,TRBJ2-5,TRBV20-1
ASTLPGVNSPLH,TRBJ1-6,TRBV28
ASSLRGRAQPQH,TRBJ1-5,TRBV27
ASSTGQGNTEAF,TRBJ1-1,TRBV19
ASSGWTVATGELF,TRBJ2-2,TRBV11-2
ASTRQGSYGYT,TRBJ1-2,TRBV7-2
ASSENAGRNEQF,TRBJ2-1,TRBV2
SVAAEGTDTQY,TRBJ2-3,TRBV29-1
ASSVSGVTYEQY,TRBJ2-7,TRBV2
ASSPGAGAGTEAF,TRBJ1-1,TRBV18
ASSLGQGARAF,TRBJ1-1,TRBV7-6
ASSRGQLSSYNEQF,TRBJ2-1,TRBV7-9
ASSTRTGWDTEAF,TRBJ1-1,TRBV7-2
ASSQVGAGGNTEAF,TRBJ1-1,TRBV3-1/TRBV3-2
ASSLNGGSAYNEQF,TRBJ2-1,TRBV7-2
ASSKAGAGHPEAF,TRBJ1-1,TRBV21-1
ATSDETGQGVYEQY,TRBJ2-7,TRBV24-1
ASSLDGGRHNYGYT,TRBJ1-2,TRBV11-2
AWIRQYSNQPQH,TRBJ1-5,TRBV30
ASSQVGDTEAF,TRBJ1-1,TRBV3-1/TRBV3-2
AWSVGLSYEQY,TRBJ2-7,TRBV30
ASSLQGSGYT,TRBJ1-2,TRBV11-2
ASSSQIDRPETQY,TRBJ2-5,TRBV7-6
AWRASWGTEAF,TRBJ1-1,TRBV30
ASSQDRWNTEAF,TRBJ1-1,TRBV14
ASSLRSFLSGDSVNIQY,TRBJ2-4,TRBV7-6
ASSLYSSNYGYT,TRBJ1-2,TRBV5-4